A selection of T cell receptor beta chains follows, all from one sample in a study of blood T cell repertoires in COVID-19. The protocol was immunoSEQ multiplex PCR, while the TCRdb copy is restricted to in-frame clones and leaves out a portion. The table lists tens of thousands of clones, less than 95% of them singletons. Sequencing was performed on peripheral blood. Receptors were obtained from a human donor in a cohort sampled during active COVID-19. Both conserved end residues are part of each CDR3. A D gene is named only where the DNA matches it firmly. Clone size is stated in some rows and not others, as once, few, many or a class when expanded.

V: TRBV15; J: TRBJ2-7; size: .; D: TRBD2; DNA: TGTGCCACCAGCAGAGATAGGACTAGCGGGACCTTCTACGAGCAGTACTTC; CDR3: CATSRDRTSGTFYEQYF
V: TRBV5-5; J: TRBJ2-3; size: .; D: .; DNA: TGTGCCAGCAGCCCACTGCGGGGGCTCCGCACAGATACGCAGTATTTT; CDR3: CASSPLRGLRTDTQYF
V: TRBV3-1/TRBV3-2; J: TRBJ2-5; size: .; D: TRBD2; DNA: TGTGCCAGCAGCCAAAAAATTAGGAGCGGGAGGCCAGAGACCCAGTACTTC; CDR3: CASSQKIRSGRPETQYF
V: TRBV27; J: TRBJ2-3; size: .; D: TRBD2; DNA: TGTGCCAGCAGCTTAGCGGGAGTGAGGACAGATACGCAGTATTTT; CDR3: CASSLAGVRTDTQYF
V: TRBV5-1; J: TRBJ1-4; size: once; D: .; DNA: TGCGCCAGCAGCTTGCTTCAGGCAAGTAATGAAAAACTGTTTTTT; CDR3: CASSLLQASNEKLFF
V: TRBV29-1; J: TRBJ2-7; size: .; D: TRBD1; DNA: TGCAGCGGGGGACAGGGGTCCTACGAGCAGTACTTC; CDR3: CSGGQGSYEQYF
V: TRBV2; J: TRBJ2-7; size: .; D: .; DNA: TGTGCCAGCAGTGAGAACGGAGTGGGGCAGTACTTC; CDR3: CASSENGVGQYF
V: TRBV23-1; J: TRBJ2-7; size: .; D: .; DNA: TGCGCCAGCAGTCAATGGGCGACGCGCTACGAGCAGTACTTC; CDR3: CASSQWATRYEQYF
V: TRBV7-9; J: TRBJ2-5; size: .; D: TRBD2; DNA: TGTGCCAGCATAGCGGGAGAAGAGACCCAGTACTTC; CDR3: CASIAGEETQYF
V: TRBV5-1; J: TRBJ1-6; size: .; D: TRBD1; DNA: TGCGCCAGCAGCTTGGTATCAGGGGGATATAATTCACCCCTCCACTTT; CDR3: CASSLVSGGYNSPLHF
V: TRBV7-9; J: TRBJ2-1; size: .; D: TRBD1; DNA: TGTGCCAGCAGCTCAGGGGGCGGGTCTAGTGAGCAGTTCTTC; CDR3: CASSSGGGSSEQFF
V: TRBV20-1; J: TRBJ2-7; size: once; D: .; DNA: TGCAGTGCTAGTTTCGGCTCACGGGCCTACGAGCAGTACTTC; CDR3: CSASFGSRAYEQYF
V: TRBV6-5; J: TRBJ1-2; size: .; D: TRBD1; DNA: TGTGCCAGCACAGGAAGAGACAGGGGCAACTATGGCTACACCTTC; CDR3: CASTGRDRGNYGYTF
V: TRBV27; J: TRBJ1-1; size: .; D: .; DNA: TGTGCCAGCAGTCCACGGACAGTTACTGAAGCTTTCTTT; CDR3: CASSPRTVTEAFF
V: TRBV28; J: TRBJ2-7; size: .; D: .; DNA: TGTGCCAGCAGTCCCGCCTGGACAGTTTCCTACGAGCAGTACTTC; CDR3: CASSPAWTVSYEQYF
V: TRBV19; J: TRBJ2-1; size: .; D: TRBD2; DNA: TGTGCCAGTAGTATAGATTTCGCTAGCGGATCATCCTACAATGAGCAGTTCTTC; CDR3: CASSIDFASGSSYNEQFF
V: TRBV5-1; J: TRBJ2-1; size: .; D: TRBD1; DNA: TGCGCCAGCAGCTACCGGGACAGGGTGGACAATGAGCAGTTCTTC; CDR3: CASSYRDRVDNEQFF
V: TRBV3-1/TRBV3-2; J: TRBJ2-7; size: .; D: TRBD2; DNA: TGTGCCAGCAGTGCAAGAGGAATTTTGGGACTAGCTGCGAGCTCCTACGAGCAGTACTTC; CDR3: CASSARGILGLAASSYEQYF
V: TRBV19; J: TRBJ2-1; size: .; D: .; DNA: TGTGCCAGTCGAGAGGTGAACAATGAGCAGTTCTTC; CDR3: CASREVNNEQFF
V: TRBV7-3; J: TRBJ2-5; size: .; D: .; DNA: TGTGCCAGCAGCTTAAACGGGGTACCACAAGAGACCCAGTACTTC; CDR3: CASSLNGVPQETQYF
V: TRBV6-4; J: TRBJ2-1; size: .; D: TRBD2; DNA: TGTGCCAGCAGTGTCCAACTAGCGGGAGGGAGTGAGCAGTTCTTC; CDR3: CASSVQLAGGSEQFF
V: TRBV6-2/TRBV6-3; J: TRBJ2-7; size: once; D: TRBD2; DNA: TGTGCCAGCAGTTATATTCGCGGGAGGAATTCCTACGAGCAGTACTTC; CDR3: CASSYIRGRNSYEQYF
V: TRBV11-3; J: TRBJ2-1; size: .; D: .; DNA: TGTGCCAGCAGCCAGGGGAGGGGTGAGCAGTTCTTC; CDR3: CASSQGRGEQFF
V: TRBV3-1/TRBV3-2; J: TRBJ2-2; size: .; D: TRBD2; DNA: TGTGCCAGCAGCCAAGTCCCCGGGACTAGCGGGAGGAGGGCCGGGGAGCTGTTTTTT; CDR3: CASSQVPGTSGRRAGELFF
V: TRBV7-3; J: TRBJ2-1; size: .; D: TRBD2; DNA: TGTGCCAGCAGCTTATTTGCCAGCCGGGGGGGCTCGGAGCAGTTCTTC; CDR3: CASSLFASRGGSEQFF
V: TRBV18; J: TRBJ1-1; size: .; D: .; DNA: TGTGCCAGCTCACCCCAGCGTATGACTGAAGCTTTCTTT; CDR3: CASSPQRMTEAFF
V: TRBV5-4; J: TRBJ1-2; size: .; D: .; DNA: TGTGCCAGCAGCTCGCGGTTCCACTATGGCTACACCTTC; CDR3: CASSSRFHYGYTF
V: TRBV10-1; J: TRBJ2-7; size: .; D: .; DNA: TGCGCCAGCAGTGATGACAGATATACGGGGCAGTACTTC; CDR3: CASSDDRYTGQYF
V: TRBV5-5; J: TRBJ1-5; size: .; D: .; DNA: TGTGCCAGCAGCTTGGCGTTTGATCAGCCCCAGCATTTT; CDR3: CASSLAFDQPQHF
V: TRBV7-6; J: TRBJ2-7; size: .; D: TRBD2; DNA: TGTGCCAGCAGCTTAGGGGGACTAGCGGGAGACGAGCAGTACTTC; CDR3: CASSLGGLAGDEQYF
V: TRBV2; J: TRBJ2-7; size: .; D: .; DNA: TGTGCCAGCAACGTAGCGGAGCGATACGAGCAGTACTTC; CDR3: CASNVAERYEQYF
V: TRBV19; J: TRBJ2-7; size: .; D: TRBD2; DNA: TGTGCCAGTAGCCCAGTTAGCGGGAGTTTCTCCTACGAGCAGTACTTC; CDR3: CASSPVSGSFSYEQYF
V: TRBV27; J: TRBJ2-7; size: .; D: TRBD1; DNA: TGTGCCAGCAGTACGACAGGGTTTCAGTACGAGCAGTACTTC; CDR3: CASSTTGFQYEQYF
V: TRBV5-6; J: TRBJ1-6; size: .; D: .; DNA: TGTGCCAGCAGCTTTCGGGGGACCTGGATTTCACCCCTCCACTTT; CDR3: CASSFRGTWISPLHF
V: TRBV28; J: TRBJ2-7; size: .; D: .; DNA: TGTGCCAGCAGTCCTACAGGAGCCTATCCCTACGAGCAGTACTTC; CDR3: CASSPTGAYPYEQYF
V: TRBV19; J: TRBJ2-1; size: .; D: .; DNA: TGTGCCAGTAGGGAGGGTCCGGGATCCACCTACAATGAGCAGTTCTTC; CDR3: CASREGPGSTYNEQFF
V: TRBV7-3; J: TRBJ1-4; size: .; D: .; DNA: TGTGCCAGCAGCTTAAACGGGGGGCTCGGTGAAAAACTGTTTTTT; CDR3: CASSLNGGLGEKLFF
V: TRBV18; J: TRBJ1-1; size: .; D: TRBD1; DNA: TGTGCCAGCTCACCCCGACAGGGCATGAACACTGAAGCTTTCTTT; CDR3: CASSPRQGMNTEAFF
V: TRBV30; J: TRBJ1-4; size: .; D: TRBD1; DNA: TGTGCCTGGAGTGCCCGACAGGGGGTTTCTGAAAAACTGTTTTTT; CDR3: CAWSARQGVSEKLFF
V: TRBV6-4; J: TRBJ1-6; size: once; D: .; DNA: TGTGCCAGCGCTCCACAGGGCCTATATAATTCACCCCTCCACTTT; CDR3: CASAPQGLYNSPLHF
V: TRBV29-1; J: TRBJ1-5; size: .; D: .; DNA: TGCAGCGTTGGGACTCATGGAGGGAGCAATCAGCCCCAGCATTTT; CDR3: CSVGTHGGSNQPQHF